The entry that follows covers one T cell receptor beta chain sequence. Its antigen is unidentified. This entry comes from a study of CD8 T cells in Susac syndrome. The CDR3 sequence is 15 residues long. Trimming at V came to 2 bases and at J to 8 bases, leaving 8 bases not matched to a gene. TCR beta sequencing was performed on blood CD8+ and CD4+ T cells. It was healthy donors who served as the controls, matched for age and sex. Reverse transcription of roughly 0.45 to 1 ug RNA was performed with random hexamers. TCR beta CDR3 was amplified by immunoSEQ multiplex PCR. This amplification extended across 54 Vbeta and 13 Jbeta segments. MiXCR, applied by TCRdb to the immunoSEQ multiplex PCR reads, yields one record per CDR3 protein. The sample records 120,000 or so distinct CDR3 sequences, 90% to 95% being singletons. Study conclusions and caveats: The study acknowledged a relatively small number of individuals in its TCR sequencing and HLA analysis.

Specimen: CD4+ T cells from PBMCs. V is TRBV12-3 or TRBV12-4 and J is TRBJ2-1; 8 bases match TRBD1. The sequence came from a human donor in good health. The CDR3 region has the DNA TGTGCCAGCAGTTTACACAGGGGGGCGCACTATGAGCAGTTCTTC. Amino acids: CASSLHRGAHYEQFF.